This T cell receptor (beta chain) was sequenced in a study of CXCR4 blockade with PD-1 therapy in pancreatic cancer (dated by TCRdb to about 2019). A note on the overall study: The study analyzed resected pancreatic ductal adenocarcinoma using multiplex immunohistochemistry and TCRbeta immunosequencing, along with ex vivo slice culture to test PD-1 and CXCR4 blockade. Two geographically distinct regions were TCR-sequenced from each of roughly six tumors to assess intratumoral heterogeneity. Study-wide conclusions, independent of this receptor: Because only TCRbeta chains were sequenced, true antigen-specificity overlap among convergent dominant clones remained unconfirmed while awaiting paired alpha-beta single-cell sequencing. A strong correlation was found between the frequency of an amino acid clone and the number of distinct nucleotide rearrangements encoding that clone, which suggests convergent selection driven by common tumor antigens. Tumors had clonal expansion, with a mean productive clonality of around 0.15 compared with 0.045 to 0.05 in healthy blood, yet clonality showed no correlation with survival.

On this clone: The clone's antigen remains unknown. Nothing much larger sits one base from this clone, and base qualities are not available.

The patients who supplied the archived tumor blocks had received no neoadjuvant therapy before resection. The preserved-tissue arm of the study used 30 to 35 surgical resection samples from under 25 previously untreated pancreatic ductal adenocarcinoma patients. For the resection arm, ten 5-micron curls of FFPE tumor adjacent to the multiplex immunohistochemistry slide were used for DNA extraction. There are 16 amino acids in the CDR3, from cysteine to phenylalanine inclusive. Of the read, only the CDR3 DNA is kept; its 48 bases are in frame from base 1. The germline V gene (reference sequence) gives CDR1 as LNHNV and CDR2 as YYDKDF. Clipping removes 5 bases from V and 5 bases from J, with 11 as the unmatched junction base count. Extracted DNA was used for immunosequencing of TCRbeta CDR3 regions with the immunoSEQ Assay at Adaptive Biotechnologies. Concerning the study's data processing: To quantify the absolute abundance of each unique TCRbeta CDR3, sequences were collapsed and filtered. Clonality, calculated using only productive in-frame rearrangements, was defined as 1 minus Pielou's evenness. For regional overlap, the top 100 nucleotide rearrangements were followed across paired samples, and the Morisita index was used to compare paired samples against unrelated samples. The immunoSEQ Rearrangement Details tool was used to assess convergence of nucleotide rearrangements onto identical amino acid sequences. TCRdb holds this immuneACCESS table with in-frame rearrangements only. Some clones are missing; in checked studies, unresolved V genes explain under half, and the rest has no known cause. For V, J and clone size, that table is used; D and trimming come from the DNA. The table for this sample lists approximately 17,000 clones; over 55% of them were counted only once. The top ten constitute roughly 6% of the sample.

Sample: tumor tissue. Recombination connected TRBV15 to TRBJ1-5, with TRBD1 identical over 8 junction bases. This receptor was taken from a human donor with pancreatic ductal adenocarcinoma. The nucleotide sequence reads TGTGCCACCAGCCCCCACAGGGGGACAGCCTATCAGCCCCAGCATTTT. Translated, this gives CATSPHRGTAYQPQHF.